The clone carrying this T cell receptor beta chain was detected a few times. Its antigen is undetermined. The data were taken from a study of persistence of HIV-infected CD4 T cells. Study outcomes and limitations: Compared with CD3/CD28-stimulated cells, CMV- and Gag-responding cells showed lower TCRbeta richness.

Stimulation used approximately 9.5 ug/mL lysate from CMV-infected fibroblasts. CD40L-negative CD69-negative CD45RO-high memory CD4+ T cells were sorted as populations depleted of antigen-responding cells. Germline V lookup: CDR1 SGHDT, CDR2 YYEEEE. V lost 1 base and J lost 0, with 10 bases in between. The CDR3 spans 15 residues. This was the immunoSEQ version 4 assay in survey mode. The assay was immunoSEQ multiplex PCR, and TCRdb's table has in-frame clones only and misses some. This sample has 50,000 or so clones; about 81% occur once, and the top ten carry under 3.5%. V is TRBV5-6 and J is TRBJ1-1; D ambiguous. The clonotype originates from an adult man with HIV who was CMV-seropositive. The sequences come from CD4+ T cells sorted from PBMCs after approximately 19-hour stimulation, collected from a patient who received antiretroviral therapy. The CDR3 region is CASSLYTGMNTEAFF. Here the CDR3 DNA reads TGTGCCAGCAGCTTGTACACGGGCATGAACACTGAAGCTTTCTTT.